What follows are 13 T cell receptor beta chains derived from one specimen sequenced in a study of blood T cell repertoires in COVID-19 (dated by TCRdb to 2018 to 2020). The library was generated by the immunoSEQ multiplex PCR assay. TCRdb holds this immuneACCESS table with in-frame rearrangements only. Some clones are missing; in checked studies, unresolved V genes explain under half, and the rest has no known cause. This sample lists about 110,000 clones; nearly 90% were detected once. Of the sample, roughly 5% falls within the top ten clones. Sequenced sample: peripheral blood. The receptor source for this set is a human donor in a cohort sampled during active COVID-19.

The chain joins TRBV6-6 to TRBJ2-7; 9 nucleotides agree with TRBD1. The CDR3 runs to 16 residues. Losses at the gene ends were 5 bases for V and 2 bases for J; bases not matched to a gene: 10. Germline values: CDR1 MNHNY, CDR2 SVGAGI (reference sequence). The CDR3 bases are TGTGCCAGCAGTCCACAGGGGGCCCAAGGGCCCTACGAGCAGTACTTC. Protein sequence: CASSPQGAQGPYEQYF.

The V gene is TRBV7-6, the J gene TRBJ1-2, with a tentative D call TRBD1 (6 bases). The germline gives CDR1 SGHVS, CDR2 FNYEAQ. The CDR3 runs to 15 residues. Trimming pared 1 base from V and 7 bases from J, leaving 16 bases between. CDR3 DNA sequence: TGTGCCAGCAGCTTAGGGAGCGGGGGCGCGGGTGGCTACACCTTC. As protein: CASSLGSGGAGGYTF.

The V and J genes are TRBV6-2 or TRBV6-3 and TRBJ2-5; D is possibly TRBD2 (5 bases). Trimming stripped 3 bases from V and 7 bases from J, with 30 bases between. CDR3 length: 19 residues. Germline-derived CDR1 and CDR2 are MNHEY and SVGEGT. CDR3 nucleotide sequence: TGTGCCAGCAGTTATCTTCTCCTTCACTGGACTCCAATGGAGGTGACCCAGTACTTC. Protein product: CASSYLLLHWTPMEVTQYF.

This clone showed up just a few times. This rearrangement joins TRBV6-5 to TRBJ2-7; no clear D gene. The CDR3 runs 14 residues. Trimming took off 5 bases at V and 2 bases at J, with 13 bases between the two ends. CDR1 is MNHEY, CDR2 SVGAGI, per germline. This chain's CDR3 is CASSPNGLPYEQYF. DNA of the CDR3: TGTGCCAGCAGTCCGAATGGGCTGCCCTACGAGCAGTACTTC.

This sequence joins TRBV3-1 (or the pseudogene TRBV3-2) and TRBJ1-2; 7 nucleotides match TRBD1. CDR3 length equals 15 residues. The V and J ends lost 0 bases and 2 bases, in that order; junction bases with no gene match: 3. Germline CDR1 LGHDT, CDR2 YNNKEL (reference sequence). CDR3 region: CASSQDTGQNYGYTF. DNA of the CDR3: TGTGCCAGCAGCCAAGATACGGGACAGAACTATGGCTACACCTTC.

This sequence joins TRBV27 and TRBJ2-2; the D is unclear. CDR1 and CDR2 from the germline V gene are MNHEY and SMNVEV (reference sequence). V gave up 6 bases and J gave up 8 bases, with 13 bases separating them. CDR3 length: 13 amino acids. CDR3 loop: CASRPLSVGELFF. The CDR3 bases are TGTGCCAGCAGACCCCTCAGTGTAGGGGAGCTGTTTTTT.

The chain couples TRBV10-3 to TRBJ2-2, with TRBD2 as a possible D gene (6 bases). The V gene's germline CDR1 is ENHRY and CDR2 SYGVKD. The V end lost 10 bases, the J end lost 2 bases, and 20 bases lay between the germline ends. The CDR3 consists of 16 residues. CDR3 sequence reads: CATAPFLAGNTGELFF. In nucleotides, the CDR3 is TGTGCCACCGCCCCTTTTCTCGCGGGAAACACCGGGGAGCTGTTTTTT.

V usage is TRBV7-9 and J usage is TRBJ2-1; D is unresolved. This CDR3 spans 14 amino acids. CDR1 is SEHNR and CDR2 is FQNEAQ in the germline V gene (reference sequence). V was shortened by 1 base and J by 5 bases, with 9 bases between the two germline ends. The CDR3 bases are TGTGCCAGCAGCTTAGGTCGGGTGAACAATGAGCAGTTCTTC. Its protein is CASSLGRVNNEQFF.

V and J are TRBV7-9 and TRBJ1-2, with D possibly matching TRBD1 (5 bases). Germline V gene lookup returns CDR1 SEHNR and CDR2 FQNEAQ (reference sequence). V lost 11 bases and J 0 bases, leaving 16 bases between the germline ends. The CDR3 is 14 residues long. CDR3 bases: TGTGCCGGGGGTGGCGGGGCGTCTAACTATGGCTACACCTTC. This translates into CAGGGGASNYGYTF.

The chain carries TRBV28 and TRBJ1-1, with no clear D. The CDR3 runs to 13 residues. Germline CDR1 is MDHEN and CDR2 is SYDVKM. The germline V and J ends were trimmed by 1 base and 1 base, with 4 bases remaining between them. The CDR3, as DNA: TGTGCCAGCAGTTTATTAGCGAACACTGAAGCTTTCTTT. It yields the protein CASSLLANTEAFF.

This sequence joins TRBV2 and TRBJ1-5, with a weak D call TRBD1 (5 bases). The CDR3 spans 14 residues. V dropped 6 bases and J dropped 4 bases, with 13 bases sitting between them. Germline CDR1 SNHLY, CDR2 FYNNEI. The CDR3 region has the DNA TGTGCCAGCAGCGCAGGGTCTCGGAATCAGCCCCAGCATTTT. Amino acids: CASSAGSRNQPQHF.

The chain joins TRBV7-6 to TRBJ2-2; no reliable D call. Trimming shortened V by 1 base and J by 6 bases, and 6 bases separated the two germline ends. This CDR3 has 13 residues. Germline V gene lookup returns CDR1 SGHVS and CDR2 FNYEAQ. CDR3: CASSLDGPGELFF. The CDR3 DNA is TGTGCCAGCAGCTTAGATGGCCCCGGGGAGCTGTTTTTT.

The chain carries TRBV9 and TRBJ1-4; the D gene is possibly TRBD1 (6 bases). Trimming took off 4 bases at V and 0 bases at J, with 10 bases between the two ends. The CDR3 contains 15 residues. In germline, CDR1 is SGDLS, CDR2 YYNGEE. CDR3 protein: CASSQGRATNEKLFF. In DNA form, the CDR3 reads TGTGCCAGCAGCCAGGGGAGGGCAACTAATGAAAAACTGTTTTTT.